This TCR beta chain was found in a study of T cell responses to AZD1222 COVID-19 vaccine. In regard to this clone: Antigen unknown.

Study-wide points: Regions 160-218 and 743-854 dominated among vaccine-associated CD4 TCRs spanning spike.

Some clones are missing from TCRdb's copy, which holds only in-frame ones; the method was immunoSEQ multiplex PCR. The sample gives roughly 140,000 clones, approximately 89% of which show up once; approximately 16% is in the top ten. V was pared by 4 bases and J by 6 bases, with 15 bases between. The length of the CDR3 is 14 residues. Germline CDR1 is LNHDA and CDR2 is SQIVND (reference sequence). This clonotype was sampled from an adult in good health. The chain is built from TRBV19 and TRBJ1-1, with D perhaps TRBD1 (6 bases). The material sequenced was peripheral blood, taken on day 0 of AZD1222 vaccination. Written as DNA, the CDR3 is TGTGCCAGTAGTAGATCCAGGGGATTAGCTGAAGCTTTCTTT. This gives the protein CASSRSRGLAEAFF.